This TCR beta chain was recorded in a study of shared clonotypes between healthy human individuals. TCRdb's copy holds only in-frame clones and misses some; the assay was immunoSEQ multiplex PCR. The sample lists 1.4 million to 1.5 million clones; approximately 96% were seen once. Germline-derived CDR1 and CDR2 are SGDLS and YYNGEE. This CDR3 region has 14 residues. Trimming took 0 bases from V and 7 from J; bases not matched to a gene: 5. The genes are TRBV9 and TRBJ1-1, with 8 positions matching TRBD1. Specimen: naive CD4+ T cells sorted from blood. As to subset: CD45RA+ positively selected. This TCR was sampled from a young man in good health. CDR3 sequence (DNA): TGTGCCAGCAGCGTAGTAGCAGGGGGCCTTGAAGCTTTCTTT. Residues: CASSVVAGGLEAFF.